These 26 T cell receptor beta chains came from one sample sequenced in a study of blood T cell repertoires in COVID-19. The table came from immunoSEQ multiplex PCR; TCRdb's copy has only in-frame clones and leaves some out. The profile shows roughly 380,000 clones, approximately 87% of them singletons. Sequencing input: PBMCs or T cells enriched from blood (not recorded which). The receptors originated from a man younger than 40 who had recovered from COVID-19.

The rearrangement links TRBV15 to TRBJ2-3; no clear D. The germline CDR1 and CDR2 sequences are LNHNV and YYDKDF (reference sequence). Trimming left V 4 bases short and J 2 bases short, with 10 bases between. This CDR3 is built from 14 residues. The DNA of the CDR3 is TGTGCCACCAGCAAGGCGGAGTACACAGATACGCAGTATTTT. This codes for CATSKAEYTDTQYF.

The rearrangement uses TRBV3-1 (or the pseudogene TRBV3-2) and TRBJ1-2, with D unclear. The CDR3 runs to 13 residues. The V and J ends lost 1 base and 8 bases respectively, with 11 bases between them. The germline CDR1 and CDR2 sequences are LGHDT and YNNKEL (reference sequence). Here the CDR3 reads CASSQGPTGGYTF. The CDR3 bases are TGTGCCAGCAGCCAAGGGCCTACGGGAGGCTACACCTTC.

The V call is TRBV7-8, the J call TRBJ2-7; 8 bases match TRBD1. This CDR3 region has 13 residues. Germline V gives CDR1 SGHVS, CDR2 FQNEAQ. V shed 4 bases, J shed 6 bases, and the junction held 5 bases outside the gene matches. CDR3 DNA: TGTGCCAGCAGCTCGTCAGACAGGGGCGAGCAGTACTTC. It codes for CASSSSDRGEQYF.

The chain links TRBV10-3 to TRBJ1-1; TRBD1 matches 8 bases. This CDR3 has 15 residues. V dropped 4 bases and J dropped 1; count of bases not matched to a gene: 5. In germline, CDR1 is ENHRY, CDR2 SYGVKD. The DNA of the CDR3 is TGTGCCATCAGTGTGGATGGGACAGGGAACACTGAAGCTTTCTTT. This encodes CAISVDGTGNTEAFF.

The CDR3 sequence is CASSMGARPYEQYF. Here the CDR3 DNA reads TGTGCCAGTAGTATGGGGGCCAGGCCCTACGAGCAGTACTTC. V gene TRBV19 combines with J gene TRBJ2-7; tentatively, D is TRBD1 (6 bases). The V gene's germline CDR1 is LNHDA and CDR2 SQIVND (reference sequence). V was clipped by 3 bases and J by 2 bases, with 11 bases between them. This CDR3 has 14 amino acids.

CDR3 nucleotides: TGTGCCACCAGCCGGATGAGGGGGATCAATCAGCCCCAGCATTTT. This codes for CATSRMRGINQPQHF. The chain uses TRBV15 and TRBJ1-5; maybe TRBD1 (6 bases). CDR3 length: 15 amino acids. The V and J ends lost 5 bases and 3 bases respectively, with 14 bases between them. Germline V gene data show CDR1 as LNHNV and CDR2 as YYDKDF (reference sequence).

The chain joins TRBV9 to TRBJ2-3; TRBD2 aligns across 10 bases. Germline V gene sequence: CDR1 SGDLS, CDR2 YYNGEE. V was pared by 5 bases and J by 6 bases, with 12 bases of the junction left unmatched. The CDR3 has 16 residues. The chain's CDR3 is CASSEIAGGLTDTQYF. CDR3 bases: TGTGCCAGCAGTGAAATAGCGGGGGGCCTTACGGATACGCAGTATTTT.

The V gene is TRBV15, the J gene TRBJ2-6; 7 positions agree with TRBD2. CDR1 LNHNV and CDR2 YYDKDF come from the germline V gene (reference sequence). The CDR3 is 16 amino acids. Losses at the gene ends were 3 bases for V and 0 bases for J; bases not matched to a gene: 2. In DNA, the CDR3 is TGTGCCACCAGCAGCGGGAGGAGCTCTGGGGCCAACGTCCTGACTTTC. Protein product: CATSSGRSSGANVLTF.

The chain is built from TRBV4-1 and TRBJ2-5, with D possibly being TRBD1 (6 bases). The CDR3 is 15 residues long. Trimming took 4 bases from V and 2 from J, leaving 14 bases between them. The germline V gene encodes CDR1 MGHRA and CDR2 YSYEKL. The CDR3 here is CASSPRLGAQETQYF. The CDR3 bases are TGCGCCAGCAGCCCCCGCTTGGGGGCTCAAGAGACCCAGTACTTC.

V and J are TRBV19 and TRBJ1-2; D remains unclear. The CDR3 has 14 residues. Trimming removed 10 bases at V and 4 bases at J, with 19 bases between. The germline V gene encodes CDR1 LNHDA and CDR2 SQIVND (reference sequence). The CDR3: CATQRGSRTYGYTF. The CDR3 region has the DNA TGTGCCACTCAACGGGGAAGTAGGACCTATGGCTACACCTTC.

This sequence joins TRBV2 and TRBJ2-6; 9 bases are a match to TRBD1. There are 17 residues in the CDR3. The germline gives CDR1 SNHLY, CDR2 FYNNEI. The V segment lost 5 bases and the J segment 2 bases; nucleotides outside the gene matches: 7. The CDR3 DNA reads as TGTGCCAGCAGTTGGGGACAGGGTAACGCTGGGGCCAACGTCCTGACTTTC. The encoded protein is CASSWGQGNAGANVLTF. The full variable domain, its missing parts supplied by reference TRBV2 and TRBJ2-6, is EPEVTQTPSHQVTQMGQEVILRCVPISNHLYFYWYRQILGQKVEFLVSFYNNEISEKSEIFDDQFSVERPDGSNFTLKIRSTKLEDSAMYFCASSWGQGNAGANVLTFGAGSRLTVL.

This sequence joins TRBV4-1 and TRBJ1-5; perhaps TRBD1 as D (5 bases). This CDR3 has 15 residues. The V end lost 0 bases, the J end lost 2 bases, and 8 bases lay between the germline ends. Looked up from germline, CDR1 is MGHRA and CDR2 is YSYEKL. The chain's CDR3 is CASSQEVQGNQPQHF. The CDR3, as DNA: TGCGCCAGCAGCCAAGAAGTACAGGGCAATCAGCCCCAGCATTTT.

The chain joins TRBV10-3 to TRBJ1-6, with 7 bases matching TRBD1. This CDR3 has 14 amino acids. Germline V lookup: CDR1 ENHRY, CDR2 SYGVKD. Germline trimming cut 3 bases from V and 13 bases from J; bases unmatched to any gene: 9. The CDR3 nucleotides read TGTGCCATCAGTGAACTCGGGACAGCCTCGCCCCTCCACTTT. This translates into CAISELGTASPLHF.

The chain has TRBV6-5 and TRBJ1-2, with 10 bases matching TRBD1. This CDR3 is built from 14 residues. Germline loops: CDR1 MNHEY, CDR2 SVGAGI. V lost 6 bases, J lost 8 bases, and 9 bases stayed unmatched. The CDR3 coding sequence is TGTGCCAGCAGAGCCTGGGACAGGGGAGAAGGCTACACCTTC. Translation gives CASRAWDRGEGYTF.

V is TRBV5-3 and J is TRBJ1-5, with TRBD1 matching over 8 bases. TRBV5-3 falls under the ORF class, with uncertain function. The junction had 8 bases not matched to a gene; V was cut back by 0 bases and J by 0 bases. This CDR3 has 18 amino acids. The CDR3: CARSLVGQAENSNQPQHF. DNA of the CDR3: TGTGCCAGAAGCTTGGTGGGACAGGCTGAGAATAGCAATCAGCCCCAGCATTTT.

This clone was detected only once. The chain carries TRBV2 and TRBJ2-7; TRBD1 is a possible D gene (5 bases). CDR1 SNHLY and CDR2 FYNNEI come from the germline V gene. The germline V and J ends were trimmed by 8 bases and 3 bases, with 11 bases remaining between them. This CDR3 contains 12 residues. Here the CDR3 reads CASAQGYYEQYF. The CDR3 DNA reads TGTGCCAGCGCCCAGGGATACTACGAGCAGTACTTC.

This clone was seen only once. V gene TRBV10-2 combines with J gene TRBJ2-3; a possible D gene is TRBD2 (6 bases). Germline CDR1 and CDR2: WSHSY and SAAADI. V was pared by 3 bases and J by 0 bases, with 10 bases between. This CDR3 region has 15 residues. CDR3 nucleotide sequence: TGCGCCAGCAGTGACCGCGGGGTGAGCACAGATACGCAGTATTTT. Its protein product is CASSDRGVSTDTQYF.

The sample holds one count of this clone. CDR3 amino acids: CASSSTLSNQPQHF. For the CDR3, the DNA is TGTGCCAGCTCATCGACTTTAAGCAATCAGCCCCAGCATTTT. V gene TRBV18 combines with J gene TRBJ1-5, with D uncertain. This CDR3 contains 14 residues. Germline V gene sequence: CDR1 KGHSH, CDR2 LQKENI. Trimming pared 5 bases from V and 1 base from J, leaving 9 bases between.

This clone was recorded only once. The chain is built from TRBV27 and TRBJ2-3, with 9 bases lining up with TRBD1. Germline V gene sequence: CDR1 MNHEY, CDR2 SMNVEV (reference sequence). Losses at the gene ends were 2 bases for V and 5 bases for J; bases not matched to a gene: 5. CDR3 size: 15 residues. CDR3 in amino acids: CASSLGTGQRDTQYF. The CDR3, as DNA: TGTGCCAGCAGTTTAGGGACAGGGCAAAGAGATACGCAGTATTTT.

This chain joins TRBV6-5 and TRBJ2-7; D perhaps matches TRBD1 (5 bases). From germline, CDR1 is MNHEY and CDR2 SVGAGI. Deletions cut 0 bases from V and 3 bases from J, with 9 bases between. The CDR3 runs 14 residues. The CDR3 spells CASSYSGRVYEQYF. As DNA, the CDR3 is TGTGCCAGCAGTTACTCGGGCAGGGTCTACGAGCAGTACTTC.

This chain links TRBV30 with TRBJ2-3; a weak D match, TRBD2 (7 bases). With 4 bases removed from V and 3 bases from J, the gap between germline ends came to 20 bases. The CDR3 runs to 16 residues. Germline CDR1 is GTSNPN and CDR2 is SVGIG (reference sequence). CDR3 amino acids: CAWTPQGGVATDTQYF. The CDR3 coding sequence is TGTGCCTGGACCCCTCAAGGGGGGGTAGCGACAGATACGCAGTATTTT.

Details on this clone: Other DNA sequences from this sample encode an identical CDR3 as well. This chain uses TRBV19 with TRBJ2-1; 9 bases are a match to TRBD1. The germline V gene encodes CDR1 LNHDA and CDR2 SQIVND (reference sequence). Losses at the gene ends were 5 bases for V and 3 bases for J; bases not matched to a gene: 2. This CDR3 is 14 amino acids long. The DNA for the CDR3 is TGTGCCAGTAGTCGACAGGGGGGCTACAATGAGCAGTTCTTC. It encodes CASSRQGGYNEQFF. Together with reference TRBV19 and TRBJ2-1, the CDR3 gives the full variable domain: DGGITQSPKYLFRKEGQNVTLSCEQNLNHDAMYWYRQDPGQGLRLIYYSQIVNDFQKGDIAEGYSVSREKKESFPLTVTSAQKNPTAFYLCASSRQGGYNEQFFGPGTRLTVL.

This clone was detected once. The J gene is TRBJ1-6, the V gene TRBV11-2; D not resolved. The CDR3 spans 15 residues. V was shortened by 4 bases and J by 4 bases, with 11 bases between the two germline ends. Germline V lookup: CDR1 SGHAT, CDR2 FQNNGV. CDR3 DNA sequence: TGTGCCAGCAGCTCCTACAGCGGTTATAATTCACCCCTCCACTTT. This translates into CASSSYSGYNSPLHF.

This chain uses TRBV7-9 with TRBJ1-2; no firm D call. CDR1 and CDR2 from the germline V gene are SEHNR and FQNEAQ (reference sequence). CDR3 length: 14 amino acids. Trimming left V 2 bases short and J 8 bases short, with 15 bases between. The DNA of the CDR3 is TGTGCCAGCAGCTTACCTAGGTCAGCGAAAGGCTACACCTTC. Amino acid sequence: CASSLPRSAKGYTF. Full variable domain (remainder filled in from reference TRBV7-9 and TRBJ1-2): DTGVSQNPRHKITKRGQNVTFRCDPISEHNRLYWYRQTLGQGPEFLTYFQNEAQLEKSRLLSDRFSAERPKGSFSTLEIQRTEQGDSAMYLCASSLPRSAKGYTFGSGTRLTVV.

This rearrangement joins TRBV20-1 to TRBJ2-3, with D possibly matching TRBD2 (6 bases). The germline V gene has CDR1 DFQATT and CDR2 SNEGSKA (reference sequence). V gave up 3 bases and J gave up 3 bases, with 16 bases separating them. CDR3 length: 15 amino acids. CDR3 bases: TGCAGTGCTAGTGGTGGGGGGATCATTACAGATACGCAGTATTTT. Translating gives CSASGGGIITDTQYF.

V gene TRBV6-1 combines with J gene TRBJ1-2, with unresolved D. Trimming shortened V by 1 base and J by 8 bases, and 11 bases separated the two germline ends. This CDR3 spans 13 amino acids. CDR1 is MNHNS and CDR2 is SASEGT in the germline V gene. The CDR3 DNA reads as TGTGCCAGCAGTGAAGGGTTGCCAGTCGGCTACACCTTC. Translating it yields CASSEGLPVGYTF.